The 9 T cell receptor beta chains below were found in one sample sequenced in a study of cytomegalovirus exposure and HLA in healthy donors. Researchers ran the PCR with 60 Vbeta and 13 Jbeta primers. Some clones are missing from TCRdb's copy, which holds only in-frame ones; the method was immunoSEQ multiplex PCR. The sample comprises over 150,000 clones, over 70% of which are singletons, and roughly 2.8% rests with the top ten. The sequencing input was PBMCs. The receptors derive from a male donor in good health and CMV-seronegative.

The CDR3 coding sequence is TGTGCCAGCAGCCAAGATCCCTCGGTCGTCTCCTACAATGAGCAGTTCTTC. It specifies CASSQDPSVVSYNEQFF. The chain has TRBV4-2 and TRBJ2-1; the D is unclear. The V and J ends lost 0 bases and 0 bases respectively, with 12 bases between them. The CDR3 extends over 17 amino acids. Germline-derived CDR1 and CDR2 are LGHNA and YNFKEQ.

The chain couples TRBV9 to TRBJ2-5, with D perhaps matching TRBD2 (6 bases). The tail of the sequence fits TRBJ2-7 better, so the J call may be wrong. Germline CDR1 and CDR2: SGDLS and YYNGEE. This CDR3 is 13 amino acids long. The CDR3 coding sequence is TGTGCCAGCAGCGTAGGGACTACCTACGAGCAGTACTTC. It specifies CASSVGTTYEQYF.

The rearrangement joins TRBV2 to TRBJ2-3; D gene unclear. V lost 1 base, J lost 8 bases, and 7 bases lay in between. The germline CDR1 and CDR2 sequences are SNHLY and FYNNEI. The CDR3 totals 12 residues. The CDR3 loop is CASSEDSGTQYF. The CDR3 DNA is TGTGCCAGCAGTGAAGATTCGGGTACGCAGTATTTT.

J is TRBJ1-2 and V is TRBV6-6; 7 nucleotides align to TRBD1. The CDR3 runs 15 residues. V was clipped by 6 bases and J by 4 bases; unmatched bases: 11. CDR1 and CDR2 (germline): MNHNY, SVGAGI (reference sequence). The CDR3 DNA reads TGTGCCAGCAGATTCTCCGACAGGGAAATCTATGGCTACACCTTC. It translates to CASRFSDREIYGYTF.

V and J are TRBV5-1 and TRBJ2-6; perhaps TRBD2 as D (6 bases). V was shortened by 0 bases and J by 4 bases, with 17 bases between the two germline ends. The CDR3 is 18 amino acids. Germline V gene data show CDR1 as SGHRS and CDR2 as YFSETQ. The CDR3 sequence is CASSLGHGGPLGANVLTF. The CDR3 DNA sequence: TGCGCCAGCAGCTTGGGCCACGGAGGGCCCCTCGGGGCCAACGTCCTGACTTTC.

J is TRBJ1-1 and V is TRBV6-5; 7 bases match TRBD1. The CDR3 is 13 amino acids. V was clipped by 6 bases and J by 4 bases; unmatched bases: 5. Germline CDR1 reads MNHEY; CDR2 reads SVGAGI. Here the CDR3 DNA reads TGTGCCAGCAGAACGACAGGGAGCACTGAAGCTTTCTTT. It encodes CASRTTGSTEAFF.

The J gene is TRBJ1-5, the V gene TRBV28, with D perhaps matching TRBD1 (5 bases). CDR3 length equals 11 residues. Germline CDR1 and CDR2: MDHEN and SYDVKM. Trimming cost V 6 bases and J 7 bases, with 7 bases left between them. The CDR3 region has the DNA TGTGCCAGCAGACGGGGGCAGCCCCAGCATTTT. It encodes CASRRGQPQHF. The variable domain in full, completed from reference TRBV28 and TRBJ1-5, reads DVKVTQSSRYLVKRTGEKVFLECVQDMDHENMFWYRQDPGLGLRLIYFSYDVKMKEKGDIPEGYSVSREKKERFSLILESASTNQTSMYLCASRRGQPQHFGDGTRLSIL.

J is TRBJ2-6 and V is TRBV6-4; D possibly corresponds to TRBD1 (6 bases). From germline, CDR1 is MRHNA and CDR2 SNTAGT. Trimming took off 6 bases at V and 2 bases at J, with 20 bases between the two ends. The CDR3 contains 18 residues. The CDR3 coding sequence is TGTGCCAGCAGCCTGAGGGGACAAAATACCCCTGGGGCCAACGTCCTGACTTTC. Translated, it gives CASSLRGQNTPGANVLTF.

This clone was counted a few times. Other DNA sequences in this specimen translate into the identical CDR3. V gene TRBV28 combines with J gene TRBJ1-1, with a tentative D call TRBD1 (5 bases). The CDR3 loop spans 13 amino acids. Trimming removed 4 bases from V and 1 base from J, with 7 bases in between. From germline, CDR1 is MDHEN and CDR2 SYDVKM. The CDR3 sequence is CASSSGQNTEAFF. In DNA form, the CDR3 reads TGTGCCAGCAGTTCAGGACAGAACACTGAAGCTTTCTTT. The variable domain in full, completed from reference TRBV28 and TRBJ1-1, reads DVKVTQSSRYLVKRTGEKVFLECVQDMDHENMFWYRQDPGLGLRLIYFSYDVKMKEKGDIPEGYSVSREKKERFSLILESASTNQTSMYLCASSSGQNTEAFFGQGTRLTVV.